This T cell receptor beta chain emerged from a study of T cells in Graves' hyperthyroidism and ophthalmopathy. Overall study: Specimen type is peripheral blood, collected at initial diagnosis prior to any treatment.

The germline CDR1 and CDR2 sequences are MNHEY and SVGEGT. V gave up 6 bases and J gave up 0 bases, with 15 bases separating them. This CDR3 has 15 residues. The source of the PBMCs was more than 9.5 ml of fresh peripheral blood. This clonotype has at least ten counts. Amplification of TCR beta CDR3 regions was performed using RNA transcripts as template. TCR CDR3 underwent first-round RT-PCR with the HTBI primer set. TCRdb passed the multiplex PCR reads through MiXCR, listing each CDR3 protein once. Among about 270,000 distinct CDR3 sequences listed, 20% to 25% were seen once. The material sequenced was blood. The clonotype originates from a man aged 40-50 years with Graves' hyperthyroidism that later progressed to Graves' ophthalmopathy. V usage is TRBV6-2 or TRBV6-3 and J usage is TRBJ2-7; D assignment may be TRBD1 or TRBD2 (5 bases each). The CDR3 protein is CASSTRERPSYEQYF. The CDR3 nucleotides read TGTGCCAGCAGCACCAGGGAGCGGCCCTCCTACGAGCAGTACTTC.